The 26 T cell receptor beta chains presented below share a single source sample, sequenced in a study of molecular identifiers for immune sequencing clone quantification. MiXCR was run by TCRdb on the PCR reads, yielding one entry per CDR3 protein. The sample holds about 70,000 distinct CDR3 sequences; roughly 18% are singletons and the top ten take approximately 1.5%. The sample taken for sequencing was naive CD8+ T cells from blood, with Jurkat cell RNA spiked in. Subset defined: FACS-sorted CD8+CD4-CCR7+CD45RA+ naive T cells. Receptors were obtained from a human donor in good health. Some libraries in this study had Jurkat cell RNA spiked in.

This clonotype was counted ten times or more. The J gene is TRBJ2-4, the V gene TRBV19, with a tentative D call TRBD2 (5 bases). The V gene lost 3 bases and the J gene lost 4 bases, with 10 bases spanning the gap. Germline V gene sequence: CDR1 LNHDA, CDR2 SQIVND (reference sequence). The CDR3 totals 14 residues. The CDR3 loop is CASSIAERKNIQYF. Here the CDR3 DNA reads TGTGCCAGTAGTATTGCGGAGCGGAAAAACATTCAGTACTTC.

Ten or more counts support this clonotype. The chain uses TRBV5-5 and TRBJ2-7, with 8 nucleotides matching TRBD2. CDR3 length: 15 residues. In germline, CDR1 is SGHKS, CDR2 YYEKEE (reference sequence). The V gene end was trimmed by 2 bases and the J gene end by 6 bases; junction bases not matched to a gene: 10. CDR3 DNA: TGTGCCAGCAGCTTTTATGGGACTAGACCTTCCGAGCAGTACTTC. Translating gives CASSFYGTRPSEQYF.

A remark on this clonotype: Germline and junction disagree at one end, which may indicate a read error. The chain carries TRBV27 and TRBJ2-7; 7 bases agree with TRBD1. The CDR3 consists of 14 residues. In germline, CDR1 is MNHEY, CDR2 SMNVEV (reference sequence). This CDR3 reads CAGSTDRTSREQYF. CDR3 nucleotide sequence: TGTGCCGGCAGTACGGACAGGACAAGTCGCGAGCAGTACTTC.

At least ten counts were recorded for this clonotype. The gene calls are TRBV19 and TRBJ2-3, with D possibly matching TRBD2 (6 bases). The germline V and J ends were trimmed by 6 bases and 0 bases, with 16 bases remaining between them. This CDR3 has 16 residues. The germline V gene encodes CDR1 LNHDA and CDR2 SQIVND (reference sequence). CDR3 sequence (DNA): TGTGCCAGTAGCGGGAGATGGGGTAGTAGCACAGATACGCAGTATTTT. Protein: CASSGRWGSSTDTQYF. Filled out from reference TRBV19 and TRBJ2-3, the complete variable domain reads DGGITQSPKYLFRKEGQNVTLSCEQNLNHDAMYWYRQDPGQGLRLIYYSQIVNDFQKGDIAEGYSVSREKKESFPLTVTSAQKNPTAFYLCASSGRWGSSTDTQYFGPGTRLTVL.

This clonotype was observed many times. This chain joins TRBV4-1 and TRBJ2-7, with D possibly TRBD1 on 6 matching bases. There are 14 residues in the CDR3. V was pared by 1 base and J by 3 bases, with 10 bases between. From germline, CDR1 is MGHRA and CDR2 YSYEKL. The CDR3 coding sequence is TGCGCCAGCAGCCAAGTTAGGGGGTACTACGAGCAGTACTTC. Its translation is CASSQVRGYYEQYF.

On this clonotype: One base away lies a much larger clone, so this may be a sequencing read error. The conserved final phenylalanine or tryptophan is absent from the CDR3, which likely points to a read error. V usage is TRBV20-1 and J usage is TRBJ1-1, with 8 bases lining up with TRBD1. V gave up 6 bases and J gave up 1 base; unmatched junction bases: 10. Germline assignment: CDR1 DFQATT and CDR2 SNEGSKA (reference sequence). This CDR3 is built from 15 residues. The CDR3 DNA reads as TGCAGTGCCCTCGGGACAGGTATTCCGAACACTGAAGCTTTCCTT. Residues: CSALGTGIPNTEAFL.

This clonotype was counted many times. The chain employs TRBV25-1 and TRBJ2-2, with D perhaps assigned TRBD1 or TRBD2 (7 bases each). V lost 5 bases and J 5 bases, leaving 18 bases between the germline ends. Germline loops: CDR1 MGHDK, CDR2 SYGVNS. The CDR3 is 16 amino acids. The CDR3, as DNA: TGTGCCAGCAGTACCCGGGTCCAGGGGGGGACCGGGGAGCTGTTTTTT. It specifies CASSTRVQGGTGELFF.

At least ten counts were recorded for this clonotype. V is TRBV15 and J is TRBJ1-5; D gene uncertain. This CDR3 has 18 residues. V was shortened by 1 base and J by 7 bases, with 23 bases between the two germline ends. From germline, CDR1 is LNHNV and CDR2 YYDKDF (reference sequence). The chain's CDR3 is CATSRGRTEGPGEQPQHF. The CDR3 DNA reads TGTGCCACCAGCAGAGGCCGTACTGAGGGCCCCGGGGAGCAGCCCCAGCATTTT.

In its sample, this clonotype was seen a few times. The V and J genes are TRBV13 and TRBJ2-7; TRBD1 agrees at 10 bases. The CDR3 length is 15 residues. Germline trimming cut 1 base from V and 6 bases from J; bases unmatched to any gene: 6. Germline V gives CDR1 PRHDT, CDR2 FYEKMQ (reference sequence). The DNA of the CDR3 is TGTGCCAGCAGCTTAGAGGGGACAGGGGCTATCGAGCAGTACTTC. Encoded protein: CASSLEGTGAIEQYF.

The CDR3 here is CASSLAGTGETEAFF. CDR3 nucleotide sequence: TGTGCCAGCAGCTTGGCCGGGACAGGGGAAACTGAAGCTTTCTTT. The chain uses TRBV5-4 and TRBJ1-1, with 10 bases that match TRBD1. The CDR3 is 15 residues long. CDR1 and CDR2 from the germline V gene are SGHNT and YYREEE (reference sequence). V lost 0 bases to trimming and J lost 5 bases; unmatched junction nucleotides: 4.

This clonotype was seen ten or more times. V is TRBV3-1 and J is TRBJ2-7; D unclear. The CDR3 contains 14 residues. V dropped 1 base and J dropped 0 bases, with 7 bases sitting between them. In germline, CDR1 is LGHDT, CDR2 YNNKEL (reference sequence). DNA for the CDR3: TGTGCCAGCAGCCAAGGCTATATCTCCTACGAGCAGTACTTC. This gives the protein CASSQGYISYEQYF.

This clonotype occurred a few times. The conserved phenylalanine or tryptophan is not found at the CDR3 terminus, so this likely reflects a read error. The J gene is TRBJ2-7, the V gene TRBV4-1; no clear D gene. Trimming left V 4 bases short and J 2 bases short, with 15 bases between. This CDR3 has 15 amino acids. Looked up from germline, CDR1 is MGHRA and CDR2 is YSYEKL. CDR3 sequence reads: CASSPVGRGTYEQYL. The CDR3 DNA follows: TGCGCCAGCAGCCCCGTTGGACGTGGAACCTACGAGCAGTACCTC.

Worth noting for this clonotype: Since no conserved phenylalanine or tryptophan closes the CDR3, a read error is the likely cause. V usage is TRBV19 and J usage is TRBJ1-2; TRBD1 is a possible D gene (6 bases). Germline V gene lookup returns CDR1 LNHDA and CDR2 SQIVND (reference sequence). V dropped 3 bases and J dropped 3 bases, with 14 bases sitting between them. The CDR3 extends over 15 amino acids. In DNA form, the CDR3 reads TGTGCCAGTAGTATTTGGGGGGGCGCGGACTATGGCTACACCCTC. Translation gives CASSIWGGADYGYTL.

This clonotype showed up many times. The V gene is TRBV4-1, the J gene TRBJ1-5, with D tentatively TRBD1 (6 bases). The CDR3 length is 15 residues. Germline CDR1 and CDR2: MGHRA and YSYEKL. V was shortened by 0 bases and J by 5 bases, with 11 bases between the two germline ends. Here the CDR3 reads CASSQEQGIYQPQHF. DNA of the CDR3: TGCGCCAGCAGCCAAGAACAGGGTATATATCAGCCCCAGCATTTT.

This clonotype was picked up many times. The V and J genes are TRBV15 and TRBJ2-2; D assignment may be TRBD1 or TRBD2 (5 bases each). Germline assignment: CDR1 LNHNV and CDR2 YYDKDF (reference sequence). V was pared by 8 bases and J by 0 bases, with 22 bases between. This CDR3 comprises 18 residues. The CDR3 nucleotides read TGTGCCACCGCAAGGGGACCCAGGGATGCCCCGAACACCGGGGAGCTGTTTTTT. This encodes CATARGPRDAPNTGELFF.

This clonotype was counted many times. This chain connects TRBV20-1 to TRBJ2-5, with 7 bases matching TRBD2. J gave up 6 bases and V 0 bases, and 13 bases lay outside the gene matches. Germline V gene sequence: CDR1 DFQATT, CDR2 SNEGSKA (reference sequence). The CDR3 covers 16 residues. Here the CDR3 reads CSARDMSGDPLKTQYF. The CDR3 DNA follows: TGCAGTGCTAGAGATATGAGCGGGGACCCTCTAAAGACCCAGTACTTC.

At least ten counts were recorded for this clonotype. The V and J genes are TRBV2 and TRBJ2-3; D is perhaps TRBD1 or TRBD2 (5 bases each). Trimming shortened V by 6 bases and J by 8 bases, and 18 bases separated the two germline ends. CDR3 length: 14 residues. Germline-derived CDR1 and CDR2 are SNHLY and FYNNEI. CDR3 coding DNA: TGTGCCAGCAGCCATGGGACGAGAGATGGTACGCAGTATTTT. Residues: CASSHGTRDGTQYF.

This clonotype was detected many times. The V and J genes are TRBV29-1 and TRBJ1-1; D ambiguous. The germline V gene has CDR1 SQVTM and CDR2 ANQGSEA. This CDR3 region has 16 residues. Trimming left V 0 bases short and J 3 bases short, with 17 bases between. CDR3 in amino acids: CSVEDDGGIGDTEAFF. The CDR3 nucleotides are TGCAGCGTTGAAGATGACGGTGGAATCGGGGACACTGAAGCTTTCTTT.

This clonotype was seen many times. The chain recombines TRBV5-1 with TRBJ2-4, with D possibly called TRBD1 or TRBD2 (5 bases each). V dropped 7 bases and J dropped 0 bases, with 23 bases sitting between them. Germline V lookup: CDR1 SGHRS, CDR2 YFSETQ. This CDR3 spans 18 amino acids. DNA for the CDR3: TGCGCCAGCGGGGGAGATATTCCCATTAGATTAGCCAAAAACATTCAGTACTTC. Translation gives CASGGDIPIRLAKNIQYF.

This clonotype has more than one count but fewer than ten. The DNA is omitted, as the CDR3 cannot be located on it reliably, and the CDR3 follows TCRdb's listing. V and J are TRBV5-4 and TRBJ1-3; TRBD1 is the table's D call, not checked against the DNA. The CDR3 spans 8 residues, counting both ends. The germline CDR1 and CDR2 sequences are SGHNT and YYREEE (reference sequence). The CDR3 sequence is CAVGPGYF.

This clonotype was counted at least ten times. This rearrangement joins TRBV7-8 to TRBJ2-7, with D possibly called TRBD1 or TRBD2 (6 bases each). The germline gives CDR1 SGHVS, CDR2 FQNEAQ. The V end lost 4 bases, the J end lost 2 bases, and 12 bases lay between the germline ends. CDR3 length: 14 amino acids. Here the CDR3 reads CASSWRDITYEQYF. CDR3 nucleotide sequence: TGTGCCAGCAGCTGGAGGGACATCACCTACGAGCAGTACTTC.

This clonotype was seen ten or more times. This chain links TRBV29-1 with TRBJ2-1; TRBD1 matches at 9 bases. V lost 6 bases, J lost 3 bases, and 3 bases stayed unmatched. This CDR3 is built from 13 residues. Per germline, CDR1 SQVTM and CDR2 ANQGSEA. Written as DNA, the CDR3 is TGCAGCGTCGGGACAGGGAACTACAATGAGCAGTTCTTC. Amino acids: CSVGTGNYNEQFF.

This clonotype was counted many times. The chain is built from TRBV13 and TRBJ2-7, with 11 positions matching TRBD2. The CDR3 runs to 16 residues. The V segment lost 3 bases and the J segment 2 bases; nucleotides outside the gene matches: 6. CDR1 is PRHDT and CDR2 is FYEKMQ in the germline V gene (reference sequence). The chain's CDR3 is CASSFVAGGSAYEQYF. CDR3 bases: TGTGCCAGCAGCTTCGTAGCGGGAGGGTCAGCCTACGAGCAGTACTTC.

This clonotype was counted at least ten times. The chain recombines TRBV27 with TRBJ2-7; maybe TRBD1 (6 bases). The CDR3 is 14 residues long. V was cut by 3 bases and J by 2 bases, with 11 bases left in between. CDR1 is MNHEY, CDR2 SMNVEV, per germline (reference sequence). The CDR3 nucleotides are TGTGCCAGCAGTTTGTCCAGGGGACCCTACGAGCAGTACTTC. Translation gives CASSLSRGPYEQYF.

This clonotype was detected only a few times. This sequence may be a read error, since a much larger clone differs from it by one base. V gene TRBV7-9 combines with J gene TRBJ1-6, with TRBD1 identical over 8 bases. Germline V CDR1 and CDR2: SEHNR, FQNEAQ (reference sequence). This CDR3 has 14 residues. CDR3 in DNA: TGTGGCAGCAGCTTCGTTTCAGGGGGCTCGCCCCTCCACTTT. Translated, it gives CGSSFVSGGSPLHF.

In the case of this clonotype: A read error is possible here, since a much larger clone lies one base away. The CDR3 loop is CGVWKDEQFF. The CDR3 DNA sequence: TGCGGCGTTTGGAAGGATGAGCAGTTCTTC. This rearrangement joins TRBV29-1 to TRBJ2-1; D not resolved. Germline CDR1 SQVTM, CDR2 ANQGSEA. CDR3 length equals 10 residues.